This T cell receptor beta chain was sequenced for a study of PD-1 blockade in classical Hodgkin lymphoma. Study-wide points: At baseline, newly diagnosed patients reportedly showed less TCR diversity than healthy donors. Patients who responded completely had about the same baseline diversity as newly diagnosed patients.

By frequency in the sample, this clone is medium-sized. Antigen: not known. Patients all relapsed after autologous stem cell transplantation, and there was variation in brentuximab vedotin exposure. Best response was recorded as complete response, partial response or progressive disease. This CDR3 is 13 amino acids long. The germline V and J ends were trimmed by 8 bases and 4 bases, with 12 bases remaining between them. CDR1 and CDR2 (germline): SNHLY, FYNNEI. Produced via immunoSEQ multiplex PCR; TCRdb's table is partial and in-frame only. This table holds about 45,000 clones, over 65% found once. This chain connects TRBV2 to TRBJ1-5; D uncertain. The sample here was peripheral blood mononuclear cells (PBMCs), taken before the second cycle of nivolumab. The receptor was derived from a human donor with classical Hodgkin lymphoma. CDR3 sequence: CASDKSGNQPQHF. CDR3 coding DNA: TGTGCCAGCGATAAGAGCGGAAATCAGCCCCAGCATTTT.